The sequence of this TCR beta chain was determined in a study of T cells expressing NK-cell markers. UMI-tagged 5'RACE template switching yielded the TCR beta cDNA. Reanalyzing the 5' RACE reads, TCRdb keeps one entry per CDR3 protein, without DNA. The sample has roughly 450,000 distinct CDR3 sequences; the top ten hold approximately 1.4%. This CDR3 is 13 amino acids long. The V gene's germline CDR1 is SQVTM and CDR2 ANQGSEA. The chain is built from TRBV29-1 and TRBJ2-3. This TCR came from a woman aged 45-59 years in good health. Sequencing was done on a sample of blood T cells: a sorted CD56 or NKG2C T cell subset, CD4+ or CD8+ T cells, or bulk PBMC T cells (not recorded which). The chain's CDR3 is CSVEVLASDTQYF.